This TCR beta chain comes out of a study of CD8 T cells in Susac syndrome. Sequencing of TCR beta covered CD8+ and CD4+ T cells obtained from blood. The patients serving as multiple sclerosis controls were treatment-naive. They had stable or active relapsing-remitting disease and fulfilled revised McDonald criteria. The CD8+ and CD4+ T cells were negatively isolated, with the TEMRA cells enriched by FACS. Reverse transcription of roughly 0.45 to 1 ug RNA was performed with random hexamers. Amplification of TCR beta CDR3 used immunoSEQ multiplex PCR across 54 Vbeta and 13 Jbeta. TCRdb analysed the immunoSEQ multiplex PCR reads with MiXCR anew, one entry per CDR3 protein. The sample shows a few hundred thousand distinct CDR3 sequences, under 95% of them seen only once. This sequence was found in a human donor with multiple sclerosis. Sequencing used CD4+ T cells from PBMCs.

CDR3 in DNA: TGCGCCAGCAGCTTCTCAGATATCAATGAGCAGTTCTTC. Amino acid sequence: CASSFSDINEQFF. The chain uses TRBV5-1 and TRBJ2-1; no definite D call. V was shortened by 2 bases and J by 6 bases, with 9 bases between the two germline ends. The germline gives CDR1 SGHRS, CDR2 YFSETQ. CDR3 length: 13 residues. Looking up the rest from reference TRBV5-1 and TRBJ2-1 gives the full variable domain: KAGVTQTPRYLIKTRGQQVTLSCSPISGHRSVSWYQQTPGQGLQFLFEYFSETQRNKGNFPGRFSGRQFSNSRSEMNVSTLELGDSALYLCASSFSDINEQFFGPGTRLTVL.